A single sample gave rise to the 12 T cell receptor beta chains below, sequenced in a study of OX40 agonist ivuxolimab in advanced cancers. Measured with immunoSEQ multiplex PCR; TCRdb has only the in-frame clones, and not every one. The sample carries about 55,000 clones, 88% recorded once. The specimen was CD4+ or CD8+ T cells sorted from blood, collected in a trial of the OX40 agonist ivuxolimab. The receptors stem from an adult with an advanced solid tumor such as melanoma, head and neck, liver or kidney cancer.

The CDR3, as DNA: TGTGCCAGCAGCTTACAAGAGACCCAGTACTTC. Protein product: CASSLQETQYF. V and J are TRBV5-4 and TRBJ2-5, with no clear D. Germline CDR1 and CDR2: SGHNT and YYREEE (reference sequence). The CDR3 has 11 amino acids. Trimming removed 2 bases from V and 2 bases from J, with 1 base in between.

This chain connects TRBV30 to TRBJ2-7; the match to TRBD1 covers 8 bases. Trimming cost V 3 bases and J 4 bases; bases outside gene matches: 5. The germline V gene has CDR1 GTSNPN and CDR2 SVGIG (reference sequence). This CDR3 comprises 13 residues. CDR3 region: CAWRPGGGYEQYF. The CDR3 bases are TGTGCCTGGAGACCAGGGGGCGGGTACGAGCAGTACTTC.

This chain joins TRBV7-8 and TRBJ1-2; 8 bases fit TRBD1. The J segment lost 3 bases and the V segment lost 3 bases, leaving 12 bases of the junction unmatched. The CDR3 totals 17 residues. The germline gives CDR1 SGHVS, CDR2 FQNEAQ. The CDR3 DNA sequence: TGTGCCAGCAGCTTGCGCCTCCAGGGGGCGGGGGACTATGGCTACACCTTC. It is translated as CASSLRLQGAGDYGYTF.

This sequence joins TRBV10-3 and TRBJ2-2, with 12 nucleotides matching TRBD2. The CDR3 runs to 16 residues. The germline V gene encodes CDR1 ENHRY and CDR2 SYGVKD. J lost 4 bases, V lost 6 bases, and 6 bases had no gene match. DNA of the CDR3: TGTGCCATCAGCCGACTAGCGGGAGAGGCCACCGGGGAGCTGTTTTTT. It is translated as CAISRLAGEATGELFF.

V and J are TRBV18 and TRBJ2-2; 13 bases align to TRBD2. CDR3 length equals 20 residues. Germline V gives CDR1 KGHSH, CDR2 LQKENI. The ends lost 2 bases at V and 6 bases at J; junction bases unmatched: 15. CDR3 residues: CASSPSGLAGVLAVAGELFF. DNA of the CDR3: TGTGCCAGCTCACCATCAGGACTAGCGGGAGTTTTGGCGGTGGCCGGGGAGCTGTTTTTT. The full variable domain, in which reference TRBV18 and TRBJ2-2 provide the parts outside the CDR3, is NAGVMQNPRHLVRRRGQEARLRCSPMKGHSHVYWYRQLPEEGLKFMVYLQKENIIDESGMPKERFSAEFPKEGPSILRIQQVVRGDSAAYFCASSPSGLAGVLAVAGELFFGEGSRLTVL.

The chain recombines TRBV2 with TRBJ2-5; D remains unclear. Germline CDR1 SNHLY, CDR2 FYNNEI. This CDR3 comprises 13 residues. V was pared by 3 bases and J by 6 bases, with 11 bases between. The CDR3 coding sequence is TGTGCCAGCAGTGACGCCATGATGAAGACCCAGTACTTC. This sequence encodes CASSDAMMKTQYF. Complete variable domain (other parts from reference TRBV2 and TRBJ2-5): EPEVTQTPSHQVTQMGQEVILRCVPISNHLYFYWYRQILGQKVEFLVSFYNNEISEKSEIFDDQFSVERPDGSNFTLKIRSTKLEDSAMYFCASSDAMMKTQYFGPGTRLLVL.

For the CDR3, the DNA is TGTGCCAGCAGCCCGGGACAGGCTAAAGAGACCCAGTACTTC. Translated: CASSPGQAKETQYF. The chain couples TRBV5-4 to TRBJ2-5, with 8 bases matching TRBD1. CDR1 is SGHNT, CDR2 YYREEE, per germline (reference sequence). Unmatched junction bases numbered 5, after V lost 4 bases and J lost 3 bases. This CDR3 comprises 14 residues.

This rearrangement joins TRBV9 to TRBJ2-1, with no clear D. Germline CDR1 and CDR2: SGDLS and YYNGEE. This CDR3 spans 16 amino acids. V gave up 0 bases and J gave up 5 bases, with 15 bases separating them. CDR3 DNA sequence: TGTGCCAGCAGCGTAGAGGCCGGCGGAGCAAACAATGAGCAGTTCTTC. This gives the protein CASSVEAGGANNEQFF.

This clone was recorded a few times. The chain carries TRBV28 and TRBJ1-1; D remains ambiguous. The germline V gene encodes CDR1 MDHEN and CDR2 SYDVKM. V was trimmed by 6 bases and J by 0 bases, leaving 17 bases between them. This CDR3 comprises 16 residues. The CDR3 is CASSRNDLILNTEAFF. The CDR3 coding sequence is TGTGCCAGCAGCCGAAACGACCTTATACTGAACACTGAAGCTTTCTTT.

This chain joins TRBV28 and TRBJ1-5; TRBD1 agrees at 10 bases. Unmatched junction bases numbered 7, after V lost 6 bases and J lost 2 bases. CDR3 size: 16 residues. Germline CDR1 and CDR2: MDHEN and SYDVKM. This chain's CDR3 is CASSWDRGLGNQPQHF. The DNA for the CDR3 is TGTGCCAGCAGCTGGGACAGGGGACTGGGCAATCAGCCCCAGCATTTT. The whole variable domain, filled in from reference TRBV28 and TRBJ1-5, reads DVKVTQSSRYLVKRTGEKVFLECVQDMDHENMFWYRQDPGLGLRLIYFSYDVKMKEKGDIPEGYSVSREKKERFSLILESASTNQTSMYLCASSWDRGLGNQPQHFGDGTRLSIL.

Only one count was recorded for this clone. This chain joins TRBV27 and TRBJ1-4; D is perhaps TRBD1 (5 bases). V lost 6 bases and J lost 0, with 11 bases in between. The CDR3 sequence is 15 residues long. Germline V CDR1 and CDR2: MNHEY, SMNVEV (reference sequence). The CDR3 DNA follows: TGTGCCAGCAGGGGGGGGACTGCAACTAATGAAAAACTGTTTTTT. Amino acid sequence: CASRGGTATNEKLFF.

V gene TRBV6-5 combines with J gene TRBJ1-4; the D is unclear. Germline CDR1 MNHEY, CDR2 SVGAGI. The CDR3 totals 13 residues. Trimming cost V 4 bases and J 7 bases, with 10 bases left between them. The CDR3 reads CASSLLQREKLFF. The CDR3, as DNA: TGTGCCAGCAGTTTACTACAGCGTGAAAAACTGTTTTTT.